This passage covers 21 T cell receptor beta chains from one sample sequenced in a study of shared clonotypes between healthy human individuals. Assay: immunoSEQ multiplex PCR; the TCRdb copy retains only in-frame clones and omits some. The sample lists roughly 2.6 million clones, 90% to 95% occurring once. Specimen: naive CD4+ T cells sorted from blood. The subset denotes: CD45RA+ positively selected. All receptors derive from a man aged 18 to 29 in good health.

The chain recombines TRBV11-2 with TRBJ1-6; 11 bases agree with TRBD1. Per germline, CDR1 SGHAT and CDR2 FQNNGV. The trim removed 4 bases at V and 11 bases at J, leaving 10 bases unmatched. The CDR3 runs to 16 residues. This CDR3 is CASSSQDRGPGAPLHF. The CDR3 DNA sequence: TGTGCCAGCAGCTCCCAGGACAGGGGGCCTGGGGCACCCCTCCACTTT.

This clone was counted between two and nine times. The chain carries TRBV5-1 and TRBJ1-3; possibly TRBD1 for D (5 bases). Deletions cut 4 bases from V and 4 bases from J, with 12 bases between. The CDR3 extends over 14 amino acids. Germline CDR1 is SGHRS and CDR2 is YFSETQ. The CDR3 is CASSAGMGGNTIYF. The CDR3 DNA sequence: TGCGCCAGCAGCGCAGGGATGGGCGGAAACACCATATATTTT.

The rearrangement links TRBV2 to TRBJ1-4; D possibly corresponds to TRBD1 (5 bases). V lost 0 bases to trimming and J lost 7 bases, with 12 bases between them. This CDR3 region has 15 residues. Germline V gene lookup returns CDR1 SNHLY and CDR2 FYNNEI. CDR3 residues: CASSEALGVGEKLFF. The DNA for the CDR3 is TGTGCCAGCAGTGAAGCTCTAGGGGTGGGTGAAAAACTGTTTTTT. Drawing the rest from reference TRBV2 and TRBJ1-4, the complete variable domain is EPEVTQTPSHQVTQMGQEVILRCVPISNHLYFYWYRQILGQKVEFLVSFYNNEISEKSEIFDDQFSVERPDGSNFTLKIRSTKLEDSAMYFCASSEALGVGEKLFFGSGTQLSVL.

The chain combines TRBV7-9 with TRBJ2-2; TRBD2 aligns across 7 bases. Trimming cost V 1 base and J 4 bases; bases outside gene matches: 12. The germline CDR1 and CDR2 sequences are SEHNR and FQNEAQ (reference sequence). The CDR3 contains 18 residues. CDR3 region: CASSLGGLAGVVTGELFF. CDR3 bases: TGTGCCAGCAGCTTAGGAGGCCTCGCGGGAGTAGTCACCGGGGAGCTGTTTTTT.

The CDR3, as DNA: TGTGCCAGCAGCTTAGCGATGGGTTCGGATAATTCACCCCTCCACTTT. The encoded protein is CASSLAMGSDNSPLHF. The chain has TRBV7-9 and TRBJ1-6; D call uncertain. This CDR3 contains 16 residues. Trimming cost V 0 bases and J 5 bases, with 11 bases left between them. Germline values: CDR1 SEHNR, CDR2 FQNEAQ (reference sequence).

The chain uses TRBV25-1 and TRBJ2-1, with 7 positions matching TRBD2. The junction had 8 bases not matched to a gene; V was cut back by 3 bases and J by 0 bases. The germline gives CDR1 MGHDK, CDR2 SYGVNS. The CDR3 length is 17 residues. CDR3 loop: CASSDRLAMSSYNEQFF. CDR3 DNA sequence: TGTGCCAGCAGTGACCGACTAGCTATGAGCTCCTACAATGAGCAGTTCTTC.

The rearrangement links TRBV5-1 to TRBJ2-2; 11 bases agree with TRBD1. V was pared by 3 bases and J by 6 bases, with 7 bases of the junction left unmatched. The CDR3 has 16 amino acids. Germline loops: CDR1 SGHRS, CDR2 YFSETQ. The CDR3 loop reads CASSSGQGAGSGELFF. CDR3 nucleotide sequence: TGCGCCAGCAGCTCCGGACAGGGGGCCGGGTCCGGGGAGCTGTTTTTT.

This chain uses TRBV25-1 with TRBJ2-5; TRBD2 might be the D (5 bases). The germline V and J ends were trimmed by 2 bases and 11 bases, with 12 bases remaining between them. Germline V CDR1 and CDR2: MGHDK, SYGVNS. The CDR3 is 12 residues long. CDR3 in amino acids: CASSENSREQYF. The CDR3 bases are TGTGCCAGCAGTGAAAATTCGAGGGAGCAGTACTTC.

Here the CDR3 reads CASSVGARTGGNEQFF. CDR3 nucleotide sequence: TGTGCCAGCAGTGTTGGGGCCAGGACAGGGGGAAATGAGCAGTTCTTC. This chain connects TRBV25-1 to TRBJ2-1, with 10 positions matching TRBD1. Germline loops: CDR1 MGHDK, CDR2 SYGVNS. The CDR3 contains 16 residues. Trimming took 4 bases from V and 7 from J; bases not matched to a gene: 10.

The chain carries TRBV4-1 and TRBJ1-5; D is perhaps TRBD1 (6 bases). Germline assignment: CDR1 MGHRA and CDR2 YSYEKL. The CDR3 has 18 residues. V was shortened by 0 bases and J by 1 base, with 16 bases between the two germline ends. The DNA of the CDR3 is TGCGCCAGCAGCCAAGAGGACCCAGGGGCACTCAGCAATCAGCCCCAGCATTTT. Amino acid sequence: CASSQEDPGALSNQPQHF.

The V gene is TRBV19, the J gene TRBJ1-5; D is possibly TRBD1 (5 bases). This CDR3 region has 15 residues. Trimming pared 6 bases from V and 3 bases from J, leaving 15 bases between. Germline V CDR1 and CDR2: LNHDA, SQIVND (reference sequence). Here the CDR3 DNA reads TGTGCCAGTAGGCAACTTGGACACATCAATCAGCCCCAGCATTTT. Protein: CASRQLGHINQPQHF.

V and J are TRBV7-3 and TRBJ2-5, with D unclear. This CDR3 comprises 13 residues. Trimming left V 7 bases short and J 3 bases short, with 12 bases between. Germline V gene data show CDR1 as SGHTA and CDR2 as FQGTGA. The CDR3, as DNA: TGTGCCAGCAAGGCAGGCGAAGAAGAGACCCAGTACTTC. Its translation is CASKAGEEETQYF.

The chain uses TRBV6-1 and TRBJ1-5, with D possibly being TRBD1 (6 bases). V lost 3 bases to trimming and J lost 1 base, with 10 bases between them. The germline gives CDR1 MNHNS, CDR2 SASEGT. The CDR3 covers 15 residues. The DNA for the CDR3 is TGTGCCAGCAGTGATCAGGGGTGGAGCAATCAGCCCCAGCATTTT. This encodes CASSDQGWSNQPQHF.

V gene TRBV11-3 combines with J gene TRBJ2-1; D gene ambiguous. The germline gives CDR1 SGHNT, CDR2 YENEEA. Trimming cost V 2 bases and J 5 bases, with 7 bases left between them. The CDR3 totals 13 residues. The CDR3, as DNA: TGTGCCAGCAGCTTAACGCTGAACAATGAGCAGTTCTTC. It encodes CASSLTLNNEQFF.

The chain combines TRBV27 with TRBJ2-1; TRBD2 is a possible D gene (5 bases). The germline V and J ends were trimmed by 7 bases and 2 bases, with 12 bases remaining between them. The CDR3 is 14 amino acids. Germline V lookup: CDR1 MNHEY, CDR2 SMNVEV (reference sequence). DNA for the CDR3: TGTGCCAGCATTGGAGCGCGGGCCTACAATGAGCAGTTCTTC. It is translated as CASIGARAYNEQFF.

The chain carries TRBV21-1 and TRBJ2-7; the table names TRBD2, a call not compared with the DNA. TRBV21-1 is given as a pseudogene. This CDR3 has 19 amino acids. For the CDR3, the DNA is TGTGCCAGCAGCAAAGGACAGAATATCCTAGCGGGTCGTTTCTACGAGCAGTACTTC. This sequence encodes CASSKGQNILAGRFYEQYF.

The chain uses TRBV7-2 and TRBJ1-1; D might be TRBD1 (5 bases). This CDR3 contains 14 residues. V lost 1 base, J lost 3 bases, and 9 bases lay in between. Germline values: CDR1 SGHTA, CDR2 FQGNSA. The CDR3 region is CASSLVWGDTEAFF. The CDR3 nucleotides read TGTGCCAGCAGCTTAGTATGGGGGGACACTGAAGCTTTCTTT. The full variable domain, completed using reference TRBV7-2 and TRBJ1-1, is GAGVSQSPSNKVTEKGKDVELRCDPISGHTALYWYRQSLGQGLEFLIYFQGNSAPDKSGLPSDRFSAERTGGSVSTLTIQRTQQEDSAVYLCASSLVWGDTEAFFGQGTRLTVV.

The chain employs TRBV7-2 and TRBJ2-3; D remains unclear. V dropped 5 bases and J dropped 0 bases, with 12 bases sitting between them. Germline V lookup: CDR1 SGHTA, CDR2 FQGNSA. The length of the CDR3 is 15 residues. CDR3 amino acids: CASSRPGSSTDTQYF. The CDR3 region has the DNA TGTGCCAGCAGCCGCCCTGGCTCTAGCACAGATACGCAGTATTTT.

This clone was recorded only once. V usage is TRBV5-1 and J usage is TRBJ1-1; D call uncertain. Germline lookup yields CDR1 SGHRS and CDR2 YFSETQ. This CDR3 has 14 amino acids. The V end lost 1 base, the J end lost 3 bases, and 10 bases lay between the germline ends. The chain's CDR3 is CASSLWSEDTEAFF. CDR3 nucleotides: TGCGCCAGCAGCTTGTGGTCCGAGGACACTGAAGCTTTCTTT.

V is TRBV18 and J is TRBJ1-2; tentatively, D is TRBD1 (5 bases). Trimming shortened V by 5 bases and J by 4 bases, and 14 bases separated the two germline ends. The CDR3 extends over 14 amino acids. Germline V gives CDR1 KGHSH, CDR2 LQKENI. The CDR3 is CASSIGQGFYGYTF. The CDR3 region has the DNA TGTGCCAGCTCAATAGGGCAGGGATTCTATGGCTACACCTTC.

The chain combines TRBV2 with TRBJ2-2; the match to TRBD2 covers 7 bases. V shed 4 bases and J 4 bases; nucleotides not matched to a gene: 6. This CDR3 is built from 15 residues. Germline V gene data show CDR1 as SNHLY and CDR2 as FYNNEI. CDR3 nucleotides: TGTGCCAGCAGTGCAGCTAGCGGTGCCACCGGGGAGCTGTTTTTT. This translates into CASSAASGATGELFF.